Sequencing of this TCR beta chain was carried out in a study of blood T cells in healthy people across ages. Notes on this clonotype: Its antigen is still unknown.

Broader study findings: With naive T cell percentage, TCR beta diversity showed a strong correlation. Comparison with aged donors showed that long-lived donors had more naive CD4+ cells and higher diversity.

V lost 6 bases and J lost 1, with 11 bases in between. Germline CDR1 is SEHNR and CDR2 is FQNEAQ (reference sequence). This CDR3 is 14 amino acids long. The donors, aged roughly 6 to 90, were healthy Caucasians from Russia. It was with a sample-barcoded 5' primer and a J-beta primer mix that a second PCR of roughly 6 to 12 cycles was run. TCRdb itself ran the 5' RACE reads through MiXCR, one entry per CDR3 protein. The table includes fewer than 1 million distinct CDR3 sequences, around 45% detected once. The source of this sequence is a man in his sixties in good health. The V call is TRBV7-9, the J call TRBJ2-3, with TRBD1 as a possible D gene (5 bases). Specimen: blood. Here the CDR3 reads CASSTRDGTDTQYF. CDR3 nucleotide sequence: TGTGCCAGCAGTACCAGGGATGGCACAGATACGCAGTATTTT.